This passage covers 4 T cell receptor beta chains from one sample sequenced in a study of early T cells in non-severe SARS-CoV-2 infection. TCRdb fed the 5' RACE reads into MiXCR, producing one record per CDR3 protein. The table shows about 80,000 distinct CDR3 sequences, with about 17% occurring only once. Sample: whole blood. The receptors here all came from an adult who was a healthcare worker with PCR-confirmed SARS-CoV-2 infection or an uninfected control (not recorded which).

This clonotype was seen at least ten times. The chain recombines TRBV11-2 with TRBJ2-7; D may be TRBD2 (5 bases). Germline V CDR1 and CDR2: SGHAT, FQNNGV. This CDR3 spans 15 amino acids. Between the trimmed V and J ends, which lost 0 bases and 0 bases, there was a span of 9 bases. CDR3 coding DNA: TGTGCCAGCAGCTTAGAAAGAGGGAGCTCCTACGAGCAGTACTTC. It yields the protein CASSLERGSSYEQYF.

This clonotype has just one count. This rearrangement joins TRBV12-3 or TRBV12-4 to TRBJ1-1, with 7 bases matching TRBD1. V was clipped by 8 bases and J by 1 base; unmatched bases: 7. There are 14 residues in the CDR3. CDR3 DNA sequence: TGTGCCAGCCCCCGGGGACAGAAGAACACTGAAGCTTTCTTT. Translated, it gives CASPRGQKNTEAFF.

A remark on this clonotype: A read error may account for a junction end that differs from germline. The rearrangement uses TRBV7-2 and TRBJ1-2; 8 bases line up with TRBD1. The CDR3 has 13 amino acids. Germline CDR1 reads SGHTA; CDR2 reads FQGNSA. CDR3 amino acids: CANSRGQVYGYTF. As DNA, the CDR3 is TGTGCCAACAGCCGGGGACAGGTCTATGGCTACACCTTC.

This clonotype was observed a handful of times. The V gene is TRBV29-1, the J gene TRBJ2-3; D is perhaps TRBD2 (5 bases). Germline CDR1 and CDR2: SQVTM and ANQGSEA. V shed 5 bases and J shed 0 bases, with 24 bases lying between them. CDR3 length: 18 amino acids. The CDR3 DNA reads TGCAGCGTTAGAGGATTGGGAGCGCCGCCCCGGAGCACAGATACGCAGTATTTT. This codes for CSVRGLGAPPRSTDTQYF.